The 26 T cell receptor beta chains below come from one sample, sequenced in a study of glioma-infiltrating T cells after dendritic cell vaccination. This table comes from immunoSEQ multiplex PCR, and its TCRdb copy is limited to in-frame clones, with some not included. The sample lists 55,000 to 70,000 clones, more than 75% occurring once. Sequences were derived from blood, sampled before dendritic cell vaccination. The source of these receptors is a human donor with glioblastoma.

This chain uses TRBV6-6 with TRBJ2-2; 7 nucleotides align to TRBD2. Germline V CDR1 and CDR2: MNHNY, SVGAGI (reference sequence). V lost 2 bases and J lost 1; bases outside the gene matches: 4. The CDR3 runs to 16 residues. DNA of the CDR3: TGTGCCAGCAGTTACGCCCAGCGGGGGAACACCGGGGAGCTGTTTTTT. It translates to CASSYAQRGNTGELFF.

This chain links TRBV21-1 with TRBJ2-3; the table's D call TRBD1 went unverified against the DNA. TRBV21-1 is labeled a pseudogene. The CDR3 sequence is 13 residues long. The CDR3 region is CASSTEEQGAQYF. The CDR3 coding sequence is TGTGCCAGCAGCACCGAGGAACAGGGAGCGCAGTATTTT.

The chain recombines TRBV19 with TRBJ2-7; D is undetermined. Germline CDR1 and CDR2: LNHDA and SQIVND (reference sequence). Trimming left V 3 bases short and J 2 bases short, with 8 bases between. There are 13 residues in the CDR3. CDR3 nucleotides: TGTGCCAGTAGTATCGGCGGTGCCTACGAGCAGTACTTC. It yields the protein CASSIGGAYEQYF.

V and J are TRBV6-1 and TRBJ2-2; the match to TRBD2 covers 7 bases. Germline CDR1 and CDR2: MNHNS and SASEGT. J was trimmed by 7 bases and V by 1 base; bases with no gene match: 3. This CDR3 is built from 14 residues. CDR3: CASSEEGGIGELFF. DNA for the CDR3: TGTGCCAGCAGTGAAGAGGGAGGGATCGGGGAGCTGTTTTTT.

The chain recombines TRBV5-1 with TRBJ1-1, with D tentatively TRBD1 (6 bases). Trimming removed 2 bases at V and 3 bases at J, with 14 bases between. The CDR3 totals 15 residues. Germline CDR1 reads SGHRS; CDR2 reads YFSETQ. CDR3 DNA: TGCGCCAGCAGCTTAGAGGGGGGGCAAGACACTGAAGCTTTCTTT. Protein product: CASSLEGGQDTEAFF.

This clone was recorded only once. V and J are TRBV6-5 and TRBJ2-7, with TRBD2 matching over 10 bases. The CDR3 is made up of 14 amino acids. Losses at the gene ends were 9 bases for V and 4 bases for J; bases not matched to a gene: 9. The germline CDR1 and CDR2 sequences are MNHEY and SVGAGI. Here the CDR3 DNA reads TGTGCCAGTCGCTTAGCGGGGGGAAATTACGAGCAGTACTTC. It encodes CASRLAGGNYEQYF.

The gene calls are TRBV29-1 and TRBJ1-4; D is unresolved. CDR3 length: 11 residues. From germline, CDR1 is SQVTM and CDR2 ANQGSEA. With 5 bases removed from V and 4 bases from J, the gap between germline ends came to 5 bases. DNA of the CDR3: TGCAGCGTTCGGGATAATGAAAAACTGTTTTTT. Translating it yields CSVRDNEKLFF.

The chain joins TRBV18 to TRBJ2-7; D gene uncertain. Germline V gene data show CDR1 as KGHSH and CDR2 as LQKENI. There are 13 residues in the CDR3. V was cut by 3 bases and J by 2 bases, with 8 bases left in between. The DNA for the CDR3 is TGTGCCAGCTCACCTCTAGTTGCCTACGAGCAGTACTTC. Residues: CASSPLVAYEQYF. The variable domain in full, with the rest retrieved from reference TRBV18 and TRBJ2-7, is NAGVMQNPRHLVRRRGQEARLRCSPMKGHSHVYWYRQLPEEGLKFMVYLQKENIIDESGMPKERFSAEFPKEGPSILRIQQVVRGDSAAYFCASSPLVAYEQYFGPGTRLTVT.

This sequence joins TRBV12-2 and TRBJ1-3; the table gives TRBD1 as D, unverified against the DNA. TRBV12-2 is designated a pseudogene. This CDR3 has 17 residues. The CDR3 coding sequence is TGTGCAAGTCGCTTGCCCCCTACAGGGGGCGCTGGAAACACCATATATTTT. It codes for CASRLPPTGGAGNTIYF.

The chain combines TRBV6-6 with TRBJ2-7; TRBD1 matches 9 bases. This CDR3 region has 15 residues. CDR1 is MNHNY and CDR2 is SVGAGI in the germline V gene (reference sequence). V shed 6 bases and J 5 bases; nucleotides not matched to a gene: 11. In nucleotides, the CDR3 is TGTGCCAGCAGAGATCTCGGACAGGGGCACCACGAGCAGTACTTC. It encodes CASRDLGQGHHEQYF.

This clone was observed a handful of times. The V and J genes are TRBV18 and TRBJ2-5; D is undetermined. This CDR3 comprises 12 residues. Germline CDR1 reads KGHSH; CDR2 reads LQKENI. Trimming left V 3 bases short and J 3 bases short, with 5 bases between. CDR3 in DNA: TGTGCCAGCTCACCGAGGAAAGAGACCCAGTACTTC. This encodes CASSPRKETQYF.

This sequence joins TRBV28 and TRBJ1-1; D is unresolved. The V gene's germline CDR1 is MDHEN and CDR2 SYDVKM. The V end was cut by 7 bases, the J end by 8 bases, with 11 bases between. The CDR3 has 11 amino acids. CDR3: CASTLGWEAFF. CDR3 nucleotide sequence: TGTGCCAGCACTCTCGGGTGGGAAGCTTTCTTT.

The chain has TRBV29-1 and TRBJ1-5; D may be TRBD1 (6 bases). Trimming removed 6 bases from V and 3 bases from J, with 12 bases in between. CDR1 and CDR2 from the germline V gene are SQVTM and ANQGSEA. The CDR3 extends over 13 amino acids. The CDR3 DNA follows: TGCAGCGTGGCGGACAGCTTCAATCAGCCCCAGCATTTT. Protein sequence: CSVADSFNQPQHF.

V is TRBV2 and J is TRBJ1-3; D is possibly TRBD1 (6 bases). The CDR3 spans 18 residues. Trimming left V 5 bases short and J 2 bases short, with 22 bases between. CDR1 and CDR2 (germline): SNHLY, FYNNEI. The CDR3 DNA is TGTGCCAGCAGTAGTGCCCATCAGGGGAACACAGCTGGAAACACCATATATTTT. This encodes CASSSAHQGNTAGNTIYF.

The chain couples TRBV5-1 to TRBJ2-5; D unclear. The last part of the DNA fits TRBJ2-7 better; the J call may be wrong. The CDR3 spans 13 residues. Germline V lookup: CDR1 SGHRS, CDR2 YFSETQ. The CDR3 DNA sequence: TGCGCCAGCAGCACTCAGGCACCCTACGAGCAGTACTTC. The encoded protein is CASSTQAPYEQYF.

This chain joins TRBV5-1 and TRBJ1-6; no clear D gene. Trimming took 2 bases from V and 0 from J, leaving 6 bases between them. From germline, CDR1 is SGHRS and CDR2 YFSETQ. The CDR3 length is 15 residues. The CDR3 nucleotides are TGCGCCAGCAGCTTACAGAGCTCCTATAATTCACCCCTCCACTTT. This sequence encodes CASSLQSSYNSPLHF.

CDR3 DNA sequence: TGTGCCAGCAGCTGGGGGGGCGATCAGCCCCAGCATTTT. Protein product: CASSWGGDQPQHF. The V and J genes are TRBV6-5 and TRBJ1-5; D might be TRBD1 (6 bases). V lost 6 bases and J lost 5, with 11 bases in between. In germline, CDR1 is MNHEY, CDR2 SVGAGI. CDR3 length: 13 residues.

The table lists this clone with a few counts. The chain couples TRBV6-5 to TRBJ1-3; 8 bases agree with TRBD1. CDR3 size: 15 residues. Germline V CDR1 and CDR2: MNHEY, SVGAGI. V was clipped by 10 bases and J by 0 bases; unmatched bases: 8. Here the CDR3 DNA reads TGTGCCACCAGGGGGCGAGCTTTCTCTGGAAACACCATATATTTT. Translation gives CATRGRAFSGNTIYF.

The V and J genes are TRBV7-6 and TRBJ2-2, with D perhaps matching TRBD1 (6 bases). V lost 5 bases and J lost 5, with 18 bases in between. CDR3 length: 16 amino acids. Germline V CDR1 and CDR2: SGHVS, FNYEAQ. The CDR3 DNA reads as TGTGCCAGCAGCCAGGACAGCTTTCCACAAACCGGGGAGCTGTTTTTT. Translated, it gives CASSQDSFPQTGELFF.

V usage is TRBV10-1 and J usage is TRBJ1-1; TRBD1 matches 7 bases. This CDR3 has 14 residues. The trim removed 4 bases at V and 5 bases at J, leaving 7 bases unmatched. The germline V gene has CDR1 WNHNN and CDR2 SYGVQD (reference sequence). CDR3 nucleotide sequence: TGCGCCAGCAGTGGAACAGGGGTTGGGACTGAAGCTTTCTTT. It codes for CASSGTGVGTEAFF.

The J gene is TRBJ2-1, the V gene TRBV19; a possible D gene is TRBD1 (5 bases). There are 15 residues in the CDR3. Trimming took off 5 bases at V and 8 bases at J, with 19 bases between the two ends. Germline V CDR1 and CDR2: LNHDA, SQIVND (reference sequence). CDR3 amino acids: CASSSSGARWDEQFF. Written as DNA, the CDR3 is TGTGCCAGTAGTTCTAGTGGGGCAAGGTGGGATGAGCAGTTCTTC.

This clone came up a few times. The chain is built from TRBV15 and TRBJ1-3; TRBD1 aligns across 8 bases. V lost 4 bases to trimming and J lost 3 bases; unmatched junction nucleotides: 8. The CDR3 runs 16 residues. CDR1 and CDR2 from the germline V gene are LNHNV and YYDKDF (reference sequence). The chain's CDR3 is CATSTSTGAFGNTIYF. The CDR3, as DNA: TGTGCCACCAGCACCTCGACAGGGGCCTTTGGAAACACCATATATTTT.

The CDR3 region has the DNA TGCGCCAGCAGTGAGAATCGGGGGGTCAATGAGCAGTTCTTC. Translated, it gives CASSENRGVNEQFF. The genes are TRBV10-1 and TRBJ2-1; the match to TRBD2 covers 7 bases. Trimming cost V 2 bases and J 6 bases; bases outside gene matches: 4. Germline assignment: CDR1 WNHNN and CDR2 SYGVQD (reference sequence). CDR3 size: 14 residues.

This chain uses TRBV11-2 with TRBJ2-1; D possibly corresponds to TRBD2 (7 bases). The V gene's germline CDR1 is SGHAT and CDR2 FQNNGV. V was clipped by 1 base and J by 0 bases, with 16 bases between them. The CDR3 contains 18 residues. The CDR3 nucleotides read TGTGCCAGCAGCTTAGTTGGACGGGGGGCCTTCTCCTACAATGAGCAGTTCTTC. Protein product: CASSLVGRGAFSYNEQFF. The whole variable domain, filled in from reference TRBV11-2 and TRBJ2-1, reads EAGVAQSPRYKIIEKRQSVAFWCNPISGHATLYWYQQILGQGPKLLIQFQNNGVVDDSQLPKDRFSAERLKGVDSTLKIQPAKLEDSAVYLCASSLVGRGAFSYNEQFFGPGTRLTVL.

V usage is TRBV7-9 and J usage is TRBJ2-2; 9 bases agree with TRBD1. Trimming removed 5 bases from V and 3 bases from J; junction bases left unmatched: 4. Germline lookup yields CDR1 SEHNR and CDR2 FQNEAQ (reference sequence). The CDR3 is 15 residues long. The CDR3 loop is CASSGTGRDTGELFF. The CDR3 DNA follows: TGTGCCAGCAGCGGGACAGGGAGAGACACCGGGGAGCTGTTTTTT. The whole variable domain, filled in from reference TRBV7-9 and TRBJ2-2, reads DTGVSQNPRHKITKRGQNVTFRCDPISEHNRLYWYRQTLGQGPEFLTYFQNEAQLEKSRLLSDRFSAERPKGSFSTLEIQRTEQGDSAMYLCASSGTGRDTGELFFGEGSRLTVL.

The chain employs TRBV15 and TRBJ1-2, with TRBD1 as a possible D gene (6 bases). This CDR3 has 14 residues. The V end was cut by 5 bases, the J end by 4 bases, with 14 bases between. CDR1 LNHNV and CDR2 YYDKDF come from the germline V gene (reference sequence). The CDR3 region is CATSSVEGGYGYTF. The CDR3 nucleotides read TGTGCCACCAGCTCTGTAGAAGGGGGCTATGGCTACACCTTC.